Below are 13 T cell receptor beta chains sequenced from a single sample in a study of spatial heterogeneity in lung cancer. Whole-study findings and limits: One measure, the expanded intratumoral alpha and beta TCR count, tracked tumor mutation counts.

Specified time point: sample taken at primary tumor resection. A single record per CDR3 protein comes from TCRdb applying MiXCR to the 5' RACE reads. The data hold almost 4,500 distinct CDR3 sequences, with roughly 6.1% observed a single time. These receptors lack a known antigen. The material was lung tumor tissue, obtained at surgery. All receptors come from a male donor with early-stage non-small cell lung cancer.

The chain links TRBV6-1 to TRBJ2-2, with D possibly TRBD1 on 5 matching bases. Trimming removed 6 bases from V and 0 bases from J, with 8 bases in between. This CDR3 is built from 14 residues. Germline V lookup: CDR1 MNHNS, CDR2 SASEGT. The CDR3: CASRETANTGELFF. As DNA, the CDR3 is TGTGCCAGCAGAGAGACAGCGAACACCGGGGAGCTGTTTTTT.

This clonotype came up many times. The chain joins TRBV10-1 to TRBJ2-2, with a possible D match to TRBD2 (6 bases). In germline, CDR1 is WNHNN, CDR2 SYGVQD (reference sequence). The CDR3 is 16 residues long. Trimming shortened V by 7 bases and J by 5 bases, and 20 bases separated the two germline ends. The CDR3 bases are TGCGCCAGCAAGACCTGTGATGGGGCGGGGACCGGGGAGCTGTTTTTT. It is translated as CASKTCDGAGTGELFF.

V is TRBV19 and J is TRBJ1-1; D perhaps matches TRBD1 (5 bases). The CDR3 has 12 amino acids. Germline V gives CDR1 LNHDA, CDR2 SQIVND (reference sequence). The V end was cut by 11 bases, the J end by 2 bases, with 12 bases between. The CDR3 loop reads CAVLRDNTEAFF. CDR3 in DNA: TGTGCCGTCCTCAGGGATAACACTGAAGCTTTCTTT.

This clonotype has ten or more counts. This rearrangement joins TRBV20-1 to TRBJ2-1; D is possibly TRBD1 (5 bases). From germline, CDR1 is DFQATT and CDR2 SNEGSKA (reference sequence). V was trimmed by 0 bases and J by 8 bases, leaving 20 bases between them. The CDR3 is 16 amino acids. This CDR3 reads CSARDHGRVIKDEQFF. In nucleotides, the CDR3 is TGCAGTGCTAGAGATCATGGCAGGGTCATAAAAGATGAGCAGTTCTTC.

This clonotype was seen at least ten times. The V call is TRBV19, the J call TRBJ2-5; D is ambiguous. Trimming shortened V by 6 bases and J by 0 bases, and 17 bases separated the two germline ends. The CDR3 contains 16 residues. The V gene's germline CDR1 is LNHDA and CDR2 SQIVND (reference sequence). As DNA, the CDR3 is TGTGCCAGTAGCCTACGCCCGGCAGGACACCAAGAGACCCAGTACTTC. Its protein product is CASSLRPAGHQETQYF.

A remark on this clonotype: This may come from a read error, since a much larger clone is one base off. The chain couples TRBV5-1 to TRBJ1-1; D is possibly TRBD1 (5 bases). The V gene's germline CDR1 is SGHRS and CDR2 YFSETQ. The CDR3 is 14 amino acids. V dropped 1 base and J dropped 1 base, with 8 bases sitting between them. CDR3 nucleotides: TGCGCCAGCAGCTTGAGTGGGGCGAACACTGAAGCTTTCTTT. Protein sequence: CASSLSGANTEAFF.

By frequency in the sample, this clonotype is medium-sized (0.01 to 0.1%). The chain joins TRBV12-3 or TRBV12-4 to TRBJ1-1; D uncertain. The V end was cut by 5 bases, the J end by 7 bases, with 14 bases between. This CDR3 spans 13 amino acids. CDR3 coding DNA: TGTGCCAGCAGTCTCCTACCCCCGATTGAAGCTTTCTTT. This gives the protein CASSLLPPIEAFF.

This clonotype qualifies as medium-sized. The CDR3 DNA follows: TGTGCCAGTCGGTCCCCCGGACTAGCGGATGAGCAGTTCTTC. This encodes CASRSPGLADEQFF. The V gene is TRBV19, the J gene TRBJ2-1, with 10 bases aligning to TRBD2. Germline assignment: CDR1 LNHDA and CDR2 SQIVND (reference sequence). The V and J ends lost 8 bases and 8 bases, in that order; junction bases with no gene match: 9. The CDR3 runs 14 residues. Looking up the rest from reference TRBV19 and TRBJ2-1 gives the full variable domain: DGGITQSPKYLFRKEGQNVTLSCEQNLNHDAMYWYRQDPGQGLRLIYYSQIVNDFQKGDIAEGYSVSREKKESFPLTVTSAQKNPTAFYLCASRSPGLADEQFFGPGTRLTVL.

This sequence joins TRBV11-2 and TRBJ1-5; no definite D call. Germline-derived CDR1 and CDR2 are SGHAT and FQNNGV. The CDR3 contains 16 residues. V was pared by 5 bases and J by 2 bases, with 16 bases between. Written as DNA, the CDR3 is TGTGCCAGCAGCCTCCAGCGGAGTGCGGGCAATCAGCCCCAGCATTTT. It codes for CASSLQRSAGNQPQHF.

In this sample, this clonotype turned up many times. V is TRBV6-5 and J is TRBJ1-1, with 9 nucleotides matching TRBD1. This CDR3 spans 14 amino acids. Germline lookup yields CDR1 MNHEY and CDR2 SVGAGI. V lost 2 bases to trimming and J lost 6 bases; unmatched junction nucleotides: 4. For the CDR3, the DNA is TGTGCCAGCAGTTACCTGGGACAGGGCTCTGAAGCTTTCTTT. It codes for CASSYLGQGSEAFF.

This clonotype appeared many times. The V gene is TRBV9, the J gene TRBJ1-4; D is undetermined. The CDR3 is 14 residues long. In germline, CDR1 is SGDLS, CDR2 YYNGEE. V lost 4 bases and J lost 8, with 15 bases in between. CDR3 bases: TGTGCCAGCAGCCCCCAGTCAACGGGGGAAAAACTGTTTTTT. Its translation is CASSPQSTGEKLFF.

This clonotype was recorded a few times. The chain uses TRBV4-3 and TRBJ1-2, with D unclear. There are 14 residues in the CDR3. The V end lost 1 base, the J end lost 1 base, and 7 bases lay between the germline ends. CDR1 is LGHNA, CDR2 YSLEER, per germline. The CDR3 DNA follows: TGCGCCAGCAGCCAAGGAGCGTTTAACTATGGCTACACCTTC. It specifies CASSQGAFNYGYTF.

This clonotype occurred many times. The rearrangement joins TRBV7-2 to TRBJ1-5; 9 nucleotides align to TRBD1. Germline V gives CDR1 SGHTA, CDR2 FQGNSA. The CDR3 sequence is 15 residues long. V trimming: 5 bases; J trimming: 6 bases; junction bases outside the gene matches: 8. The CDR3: CASSPTQGAGQPQHF. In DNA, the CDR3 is TGTGCCAGCAGCCCCACACAGGGGGCGGGTCAGCCCCAGCATTTT.